The source of this T cell receptor (beta chain) is a study of shared clonotypes between healthy human individuals. The V gene's germline CDR1 is MGHDK and CDR2 SYGVNS. The V segment lost 3 bases and the J segment 3 bases; nucleotides outside the gene matches: 10. There are 17 residues in the CDR3. Sequencing was performed with immunoSEQ multiplex PCR; in TCRdb, only in-frame clones are kept and a portion is missing. This table has around 700,000 clones, about 74% appearing once. The chain recombines TRBV25-1 with TRBJ2-2; 7 bases line up with TRBD2. This receptor was identified in a woman aged 25 to 39 in good health. Input material: memory CD4+ T cells sorted from blood. Noted subset: CD45RA-negative fraction. As DNA, the CDR3 is TGTGCCAGCAGTGATTCCGCGGGAGCAACGGACACCGGGGAGCTGTTTTTT. Amino acids: CASSDSAGATDTGELFF.